This is a list of T cell receptor beta chains from one sample in a study of T cell changes during pregnancy in multiple sclerosis. TCRdb keeps only in-frame clones here, not all; method: immunoSEQ multiplex PCR. This table has tens of thousands of clones, 93% appearing once. The sequences come from peripheral blood, collected in the second trimester of pregnancy. These receptors were collected from a female donor with multiple sclerosis, enrolled in a pregnancy study. The CDR3 runs from the conserved cysteine through the conserved F or W. Fields, in order: V gene, J gene, CDR3 protein.

v_call: TRBV5-4; j_call: TRBJ1-4; cdr3_aa: CASRSGTATNEKLFF
v_call: TRBV9; j_call: TRBJ2-1; cdr3_aa: CASSVNSPDNEQFF
v_call: TRBV14; j_call: TRBJ1-6; cdr3_aa: CASSQVLVPATLHF
v_call: TRBV29-1; j_call: TRBJ2-7; cdr3_aa: CSVMGGQNYEQYF
v_call: TRBV7-9; j_call: TRBJ1-2; cdr3_aa: CATILGRMGGYGYTF
v_call: TRBV11-2; j_call: TRBJ1-5; cdr3_aa: CASSSLGQPQHF
v_call: TRBV5-4; j_call: TRBJ2-3; cdr3_aa: CASSLEGLAGGFSTDTQYF
v_call: TRBV11-3; j_call: TRBJ2-1; cdr3_aa: CASSRTSGVNEQFF
v_call: TRBV6-1; j_call: TRBJ1-5; cdr3_aa: CASSFYSNQPQHF
v_call: TRBV14; j_call: TRBJ1-2; cdr3_aa: CASSQDGYGYTF
v_call: TRBV29-1; j_call: TRBJ1-3; cdr3_aa: CSAGPAGSSGNTIYF
v_call: TRBV19; j_call: TRBJ1-5; cdr3_aa: CATSPAGDSNQPQHF
v_call: TRBV6-4; j_call: TRBJ2-3; cdr3_aa: CASSEVAGGPDTQYF
v_call: TRBV9; j_call: TRBJ2-5; cdr3_aa: CASSVGTGMGETQYF
v_call: TRBV27; j_call: TRBJ2-1; cdr3_aa: CASSLLAGRSRSYNEQFF
v_call: TRBV5-1; j_call: TRBJ1-3; cdr3_aa: CASSPRQGNF
v_call: TRBV5-1; j_call: TRBJ1-2; cdr3_aa: CASSPEGGAHGYTF
v_call: TRBV30; j_call: TRBJ2-7; cdr3_aa: CALRDRGIYEQYF
v_call: TRBV5-4; j_call: TRBJ2-7; cdr3_aa: CASSLVGEQYF